This TCR beta chain was obtained from a study of CD8 T cells in ankylosing spondylitis. Study-level results: A TCR beta motif of about 8 highly homologous variants seemed to mark ankylosing spondylitis blood.

Each CDR3 protein gets one entry after TCRdb re-called the 5' RACE reads with MiXCR. The sample carries just under 550,000 distinct CDR3 sequences, 12% recorded once. Trimming stripped 2 bases from V and 0 bases from J, with 10 bases between. CDR1 and CDR2 (germline): LGHDT, YNNKEL (reference sequence). This CDR3 region has 15 residues. This clonotype was counted between two and nine times. The antigen remains undetermined. The sample consisted of blood, either unsorted or a sorted T cell fraction (not recorded which). The receptor was isolated from a male donor with ankylosing spondylitis. This chain connects TRBV3-1 to TRBJ1-1; a weak D match, TRBD1 (6 bases). This CDR3 reads CASSQLTGMNTEAFF. The CDR3 DNA sequence: TGTGCCAGCAGCCAATTGACAGGAATGAACACTGAAGCTTTCTTT.